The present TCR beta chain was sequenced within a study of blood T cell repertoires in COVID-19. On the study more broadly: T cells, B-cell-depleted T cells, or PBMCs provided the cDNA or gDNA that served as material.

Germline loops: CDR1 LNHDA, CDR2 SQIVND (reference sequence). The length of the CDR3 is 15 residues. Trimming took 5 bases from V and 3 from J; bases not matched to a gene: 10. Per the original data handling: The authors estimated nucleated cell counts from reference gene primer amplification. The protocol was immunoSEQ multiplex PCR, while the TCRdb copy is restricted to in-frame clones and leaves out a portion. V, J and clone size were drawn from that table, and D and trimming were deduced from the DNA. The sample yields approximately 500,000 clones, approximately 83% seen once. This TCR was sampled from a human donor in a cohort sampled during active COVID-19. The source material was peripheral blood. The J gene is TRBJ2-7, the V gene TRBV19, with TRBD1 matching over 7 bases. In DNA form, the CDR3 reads TGTGCCAGTAGTCCCCCTTTCCGACAGGGCTACGAGCAGTACTTC. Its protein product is CASSPPFRQGYEQYF.